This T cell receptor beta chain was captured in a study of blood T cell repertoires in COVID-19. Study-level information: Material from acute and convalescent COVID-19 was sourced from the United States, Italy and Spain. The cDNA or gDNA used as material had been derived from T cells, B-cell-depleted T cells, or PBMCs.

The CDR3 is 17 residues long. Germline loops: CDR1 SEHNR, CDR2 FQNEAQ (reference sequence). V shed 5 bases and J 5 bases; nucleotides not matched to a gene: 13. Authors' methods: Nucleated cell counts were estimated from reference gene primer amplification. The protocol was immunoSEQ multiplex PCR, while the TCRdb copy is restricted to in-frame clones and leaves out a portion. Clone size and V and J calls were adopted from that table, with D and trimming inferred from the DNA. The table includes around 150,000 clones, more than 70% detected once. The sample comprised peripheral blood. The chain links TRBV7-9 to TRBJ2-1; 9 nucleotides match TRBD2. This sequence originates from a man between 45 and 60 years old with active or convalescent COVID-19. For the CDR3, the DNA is TGTGCCAGCAGCCCCAAGGGTGCGGGAGGGCCAAACAATGAGCAGTTCTTC. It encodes CASSPKGAGGPNNEQFF.